This paragraph reports one TCR beta chain. Its antigen is unknown. No base-level quality is on record; no much larger clone is a single base apart. This sample stems from a study of glioma-infiltrating T cells after dendritic cell vaccination (dated by TCRdb to about 2016). Context from the whole study: Of the 15 or so glioblastoma patients in the cohort, all drawn from Phase I and II dendritic cell vaccination trials, 9 were newly diagnosed and 6 had recurrent disease. Survival after dendritic cell vaccination was correlated with TCR sequencing metrics such as TIL content and the overlap between tumor and blood repertoires. Three intradermal dendritic cell vaccine injections were administered to patients at biweekly intervals in the arm below the axilla. The vaccine was prepared from monocyte-derived dendritic cells that were cultured for more than six days with IL-4 and GM-CSF and then pulsed overnight with autologous tumor lysate. Between the early 2000s and the early 2010s, the patients were given dendritic cell vaccination pulsed with autologous tumor lysate. Deep sequencing of TCR beta CDR3 regions was used to quantify tumor-infiltrating lymphocyte content and compare tumor and blood repertoires in dendritic cell-vaccinated glioblastoma patients.

The immunoSEQ assay amplified TCRB CDR3 regions from roughly 2 micrograms of genomic DNA, or from all available DNA when less than that amount was available. The multiplex PCR relied on 60 forward primers for TCR V beta segments and 13 reverse primers for J beta segments. To estimate reads per starting template, synthetic control templates were spiked into each sample at limiting dilution. Sequencing produced 87 bp reads on the Illumina HiSeq System. The paper's processing steps were these. PCR and sequencing errors were removed by a nearest neighbor algorithm that merged closely related sequences. TCR overlap was measured as the percentage of unique tumor TCR beta sequences that were also present in the peripheral blood of the same patient. TCRdb re-hosts the immuneACCESS table, in-frame sequences only. Its copies lack some clones; in the studies checked, an unresolved V gene accounts for under half of them, and the cause for the rest is not known. V and J calls and clone size follow that table, whereas D and trimming were derived from the DNA. In all, the sample holds some 100,000 clones, and 79% of those were seen once. The ten most abundant clones make up approximately 6% of the sample.

Results and caveats for the whole study, not just this receptor: After dendritic cell vaccination, a higher estimated pretreatment TIL content predicted longer time to progression and longer overall survival. TCR clonality showed no direct relationship with survival, which suggests that a diverse polyclonal response may be important. The TCR overlap response model with three groups was called speculative and said to need prospective validation. The cohort was small and heterogeneous, with few patients having full blood and tumor sets and even fewer initial-recurrent tumor pairs.

Selection of patients required sufficient residual fresh-frozen tumor tissue and over two years of available survival data. Molecular status otherwise varied across the glioblastoma patients, but none of them carried an isocitrate dehydrogenase mutation. PBMC were collected before vaccination, two weeks after the third vaccination, and at tumor progression if tumor progression occurred. Genomic DNA was extracted with the Qiagen DNeasy Blood extraction Kit. The source is a human donor with glioblastoma. The source material was blood, sampled before dendritic cell vaccination.

CDR3 reads: CASSSGRLAGSNTGELFF. The bases read TGTGCCAGCAGTTCCGGGCGCTTAGCGGGGTCGAACACCGGGGAGCTGTTTTTT. The chain is encoded by TRBV28 joined to TRBJ2-2; 8 central bases correspond to TRBD2. The germline V gene encodes CDR1 MDHEN and CDR2 SYDVKM. For this chain, trimming is 4 bases at the V end and 0 bases at the J end, and the number of junction bases without a gene match is 10. The CDR3 runs 18 residues from the cysteine to the phenylalanine. Left in the record is the CDR3 DNA by itself, 54 bases read in frame from the first base.